The sequence of this T cell receptor (beta chain) was determined in a study of control samples from healthy donors and cancer patients. The table came from immunoSEQ multiplex PCR; TCRdb's copy has only in-frame clones and leaves some out. The sample yields about 140,000 clones, about 90% seen once. The germline CDR1 and CDR2 sequences are MDHEN and SYDVKM. The CDR3 has 15 residues. The trim removed 6 bases at V and 8 bases at J, leaving 9 bases unmatched. Specimen: blood. This chain joins TRBV28 and TRBJ2-1; 11 positions agree with TRBD1. This clonotype was obtained from a young man in good health. Here the CDR3 reads CASSLGQGGMDEQFF. The CDR3 region has the DNA TGTGCCAGCAGCCTGGGACAGGGGGGGATGGATGAGCAGTTCTTC.